The 10 T cell receptor beta chains below all came from one sample that was sequenced in a study of T cell responses to AZD1222 COVID-19 vaccine. The table came from immunoSEQ multiplex PCR; TCRdb's copy has only in-frame clones and leaves some out. In the table there are under 200,000 clones, around nine tenths of which are singletons. Here the sequenced sample was peripheral blood, taken on day 0 of AZD1222 vaccination. The receptors originated from an adult in good health.

V and J are TRBV6-5 and TRBJ1-6; the D gene is possibly TRBD1 (6 bases). V was clipped by 2 bases and J by 9 bases, with 11 bases between them. This CDR3 comprises 14 residues. CDR1 MNHEY and CDR2 SVGAGI come from the germline V gene. CDR3 sequence reads: CASSYGQSISPLHF. CDR3 DNA: TGTGCCAGCAGTTACGGACAGTCAATTTCACCCCTCCACTTT.

The chain combines TRBV5-1 with TRBJ1-1; no firm D call. Trimming took off 4 bases at V and 3 bases at J, with 13 bases between the two ends. The CDR3 extends over 14 amino acids. Germline CDR1 and CDR2: SGHRS and YFSETQ. Here the CDR3 DNA reads TGCGCCAGCAGCCAAGCCCGCGCCCACACTGAAGCTTTCTTT. Translating gives CASSQARAHTEAFF.

This clone was observed once. This rearrangement joins TRBV24-1 to TRBJ2-3; TRBD2 might be the D (7 bases). The CDR3 has 13 amino acids. CDR1 is KGHDR and CDR2 is SFDVKD in the germline V gene. The V end lost 9 bases, the J end lost 10 bases, and 19 bases lay between the germline ends. CDR3 DNA sequence: TGTGCCACCGGGGGGGCTGGGCTCCCTGCGCAGTATTTT. It encodes CATGGAGLPAQYF.

This chain joins TRBV5-4 and TRBJ2-5, with 7 bases that match TRBD1. The germline V gene has CDR1 SGHNT and CDR2 YYREEE (reference sequence). CDR3 length equals 16 residues. With V trimmed by 4 bases and J by 1 base, 10 bases remained unmatched. The CDR3 here is CASSPIFDRVQETQYF. The CDR3 DNA is TGTGCCAGCAGCCCTATTTTCGACAGGGTCCAAGAGACCCAGTACTTC.

The gene calls are TRBV2 and TRBJ1-2, with 9 bases aligning to TRBD1. Germline-derived CDR1 and CDR2 are SNHLY and FYNNEI. The CDR3 has 14 residues. Losses at the gene ends were 7 bases for V and 6 bases for J; bases not matched to a gene: 9. CDR3 DNA: TGTGCCAGCAATGTAGTCGGGACAGGGAATGGCTACACCTTC. Residues: CASNVVGTGNGYTF.

The genes are TRBV5-1 and TRBJ2-5; the D is unclear. V lost 7 bases to trimming and J lost 6 bases, with 25 bases between them. Germline V CDR1 and CDR2: SGHRS, YFSETQ. The CDR3 length is 16 residues. CDR3 in amino acids: CASVIPGRWPCKTQYF. The CDR3 DNA reads TGCGCCAGCGTAATTCCAGGTCGATGGCCATGTAAGACCCAGTACTTC. The whole variable domain, filled in from reference TRBV5-1 and TRBJ2-5, reads KAGVTQTPRYLIKTRGQQVTLSCSPISGHRSVSWYQQTPGQGLQFLFEYFSETQRNKGNFPGRFSGRQFSNSRSEMNVSTLELGDSALYLCASVIPGRWPCKTQYFGPGTRLLVL.

The chain couples TRBV4-1 to TRBJ2-5; tentatively, D is TRBD1 (5 bases). The germline V gene has CDR1 MGHRA and CDR2 YSYEKL. This CDR3 spans 14 amino acids. Trimming stripped 5 bases from V and 1 base from J, with 11 bases between. The CDR3 here is CASSTQGIQETQYF. CDR3 DNA sequence: TGCGCCAGCAGCACGCAGGGAATCCAAGAGACCCAGTACTTC.

This chain uses TRBV6-4 with TRBJ2-3; D not certain. The CDR3 is 15 residues long. V shed 6 bases and J shed 0 bases, with 13 bases lying between them. The germline V gene has CDR1 MRHNA and CDR2 SNTAGT. In DNA, the CDR3 is TGTGCCAGCAGCGTACAAGGAACTAGCACAGATACGCAGTATTTT. It yields the protein CASSVQGTSTDTQYF.

The rearrangement joins TRBV12-3 or TRBV12-4 to TRBJ1-6; tentative D call: TRBD1 (5 bases). Trimming removed 3 bases at V and 8 bases at J, with 8 bases between. There are 13 residues in the CDR3. The DNA of the CDR3 is TGTGCCAGCAGTTTTGTAGGGGATTCACCCCTCCACTTT. Translation: CASSFVGDSPLHF.

The chain links TRBV2 to TRBJ1-1; a weak D match, TRBD1 (5 bases). Germline V gene sequence: CDR1 SNHLY, CDR2 FYNNEI. This CDR3 contains 13 residues. Trimming removed 8 bases at V and 0 bases at J, with 10 bases between. The CDR3 reads CASSRAMNTEAFF. CDR3 nucleotides: TGTGCCAGCTCCAGGGCCATGAACACTGAAGCTTTCTTT.